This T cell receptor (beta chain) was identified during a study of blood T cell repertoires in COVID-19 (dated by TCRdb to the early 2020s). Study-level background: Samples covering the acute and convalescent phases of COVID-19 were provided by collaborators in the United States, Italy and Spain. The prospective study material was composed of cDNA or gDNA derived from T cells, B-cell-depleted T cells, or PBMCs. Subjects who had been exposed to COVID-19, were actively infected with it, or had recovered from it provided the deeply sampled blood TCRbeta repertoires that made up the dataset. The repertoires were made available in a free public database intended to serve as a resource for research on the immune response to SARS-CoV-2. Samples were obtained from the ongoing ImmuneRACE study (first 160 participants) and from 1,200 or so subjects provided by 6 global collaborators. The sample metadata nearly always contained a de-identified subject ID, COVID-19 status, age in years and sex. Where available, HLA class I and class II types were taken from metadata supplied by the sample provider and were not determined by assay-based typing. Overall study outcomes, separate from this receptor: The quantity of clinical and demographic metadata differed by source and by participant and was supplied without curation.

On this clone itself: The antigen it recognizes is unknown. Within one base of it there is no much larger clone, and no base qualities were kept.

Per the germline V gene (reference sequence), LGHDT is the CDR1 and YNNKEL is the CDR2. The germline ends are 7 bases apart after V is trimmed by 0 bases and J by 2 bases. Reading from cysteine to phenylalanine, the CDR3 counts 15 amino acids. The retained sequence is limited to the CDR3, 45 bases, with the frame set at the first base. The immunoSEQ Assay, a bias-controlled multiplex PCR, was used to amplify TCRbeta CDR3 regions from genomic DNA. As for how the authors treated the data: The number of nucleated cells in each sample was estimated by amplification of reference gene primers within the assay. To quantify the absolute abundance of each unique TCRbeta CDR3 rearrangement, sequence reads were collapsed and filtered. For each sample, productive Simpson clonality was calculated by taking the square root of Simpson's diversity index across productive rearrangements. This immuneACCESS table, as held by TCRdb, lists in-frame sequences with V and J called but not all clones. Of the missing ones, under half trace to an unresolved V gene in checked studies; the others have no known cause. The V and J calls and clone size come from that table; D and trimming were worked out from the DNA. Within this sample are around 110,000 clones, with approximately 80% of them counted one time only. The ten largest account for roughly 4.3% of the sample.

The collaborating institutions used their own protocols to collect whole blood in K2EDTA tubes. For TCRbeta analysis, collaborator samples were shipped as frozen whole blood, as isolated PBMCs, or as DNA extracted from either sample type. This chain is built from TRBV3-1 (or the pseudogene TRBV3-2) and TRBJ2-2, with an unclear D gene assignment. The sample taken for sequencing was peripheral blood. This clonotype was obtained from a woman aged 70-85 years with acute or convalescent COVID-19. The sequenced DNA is TGTGCCAGCAGCCAAGACAACTTCAACACCGGGGAGCTGTTTTTT. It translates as CASSQDNFNTGELFF.